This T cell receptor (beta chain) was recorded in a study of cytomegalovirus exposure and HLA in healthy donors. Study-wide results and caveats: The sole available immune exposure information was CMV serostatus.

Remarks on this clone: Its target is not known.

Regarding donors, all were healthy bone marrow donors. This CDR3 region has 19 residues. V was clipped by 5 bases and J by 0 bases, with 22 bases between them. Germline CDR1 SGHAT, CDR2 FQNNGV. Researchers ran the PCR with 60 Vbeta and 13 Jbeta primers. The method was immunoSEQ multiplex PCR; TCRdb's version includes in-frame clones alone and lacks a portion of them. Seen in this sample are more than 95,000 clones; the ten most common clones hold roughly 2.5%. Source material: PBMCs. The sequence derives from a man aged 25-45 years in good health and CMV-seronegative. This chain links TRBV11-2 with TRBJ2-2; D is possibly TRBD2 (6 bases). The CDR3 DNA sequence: TGTGCCAGCAGCCCAAGGACTACTAGCTTTTATACGAACACCGGGGAGCTGTTTTTT. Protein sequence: CASSPRTTSFYTNTGELFF.